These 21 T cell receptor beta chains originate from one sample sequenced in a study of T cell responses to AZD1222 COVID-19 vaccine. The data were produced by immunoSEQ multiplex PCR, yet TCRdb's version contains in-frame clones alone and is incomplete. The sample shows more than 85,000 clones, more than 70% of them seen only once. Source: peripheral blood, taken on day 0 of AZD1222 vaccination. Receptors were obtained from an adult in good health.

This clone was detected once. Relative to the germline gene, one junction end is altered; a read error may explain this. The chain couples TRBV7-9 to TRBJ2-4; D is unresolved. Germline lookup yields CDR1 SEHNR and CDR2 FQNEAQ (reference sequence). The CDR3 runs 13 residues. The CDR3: CASSLGAINIQYF. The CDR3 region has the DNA TGTGCCAGCAGCTTAGGGGCCATAAACATTCAGTACTTC.

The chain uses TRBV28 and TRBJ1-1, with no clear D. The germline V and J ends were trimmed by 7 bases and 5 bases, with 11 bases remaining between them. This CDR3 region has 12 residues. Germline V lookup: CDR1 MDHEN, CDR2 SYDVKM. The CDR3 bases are TGTGCCAGCATCTACTCGGGGACTGAAGCTTTCTTT. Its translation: CASIYSGTEAFF.

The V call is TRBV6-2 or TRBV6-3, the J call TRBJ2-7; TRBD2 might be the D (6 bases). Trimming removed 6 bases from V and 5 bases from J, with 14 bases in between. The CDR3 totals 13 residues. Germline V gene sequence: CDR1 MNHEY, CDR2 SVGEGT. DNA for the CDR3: TGTGCCAGCAGCGACCAGAGGAGGGACGAGCAGTACTTC. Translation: CASSDQRRDEQYF.

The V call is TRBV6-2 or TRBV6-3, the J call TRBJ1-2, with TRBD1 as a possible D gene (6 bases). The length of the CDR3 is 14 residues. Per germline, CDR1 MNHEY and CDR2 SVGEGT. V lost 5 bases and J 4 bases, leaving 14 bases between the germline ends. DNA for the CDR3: TGTGCCAGCAGTCCACAGGGACCGGGCTATGGCTACACCTTC. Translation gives CASSPQGPGYGYTF.

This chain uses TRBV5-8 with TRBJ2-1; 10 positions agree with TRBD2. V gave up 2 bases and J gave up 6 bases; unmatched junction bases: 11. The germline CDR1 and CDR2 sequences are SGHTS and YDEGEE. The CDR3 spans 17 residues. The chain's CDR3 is CASSFVLSGRAVNEQFF. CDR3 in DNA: TGTGCCAGCAGCTTCGTCCTGAGCGGGAGGGCCGTCAATGAGCAGTTCTTC.

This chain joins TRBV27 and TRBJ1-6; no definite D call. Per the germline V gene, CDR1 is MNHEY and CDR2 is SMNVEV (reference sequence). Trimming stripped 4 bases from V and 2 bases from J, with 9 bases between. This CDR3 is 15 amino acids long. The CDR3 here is CASSSEIPYNSPLHF. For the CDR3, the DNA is TGTGCCAGCAGTTCCGAAATCCCCTATAATTCACCCCTCCACTTT.

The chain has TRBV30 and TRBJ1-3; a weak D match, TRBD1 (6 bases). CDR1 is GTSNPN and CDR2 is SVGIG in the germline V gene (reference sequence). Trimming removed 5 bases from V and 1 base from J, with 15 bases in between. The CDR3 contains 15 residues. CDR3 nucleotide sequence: TGTGCCTGGTCCGGGGGGGCTTTTTCTGGAAACACCATATATTTT. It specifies CAWSGGAFSGNTIYF.

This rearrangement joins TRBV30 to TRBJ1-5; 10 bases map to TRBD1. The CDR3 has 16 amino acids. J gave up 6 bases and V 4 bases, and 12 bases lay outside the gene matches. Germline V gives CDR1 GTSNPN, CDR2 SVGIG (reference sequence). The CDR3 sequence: CAWKPGTGELSQPQHF. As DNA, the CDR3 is TGTGCCTGGAAGCCCGGGACAGGGGAGCTGAGTCAGCCCCAGCATTTT.

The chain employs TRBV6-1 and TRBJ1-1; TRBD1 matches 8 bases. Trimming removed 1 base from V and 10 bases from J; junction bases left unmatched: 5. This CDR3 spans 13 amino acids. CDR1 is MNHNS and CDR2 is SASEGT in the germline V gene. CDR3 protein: CASSEGTGLRAFF. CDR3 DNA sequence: TGTGCCAGCAGTGAAGGGACAGGGTTGCGAGCTTTCTTT.

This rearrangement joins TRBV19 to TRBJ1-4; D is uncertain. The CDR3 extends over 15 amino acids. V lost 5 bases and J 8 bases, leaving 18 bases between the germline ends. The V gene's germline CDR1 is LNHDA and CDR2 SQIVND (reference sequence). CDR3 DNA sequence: TGTGCCAGTAGTCCCCGGCCTCAGTTAGGAGAAAAACTGTTTTTT. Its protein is CASSPRPQLGEKLFF.

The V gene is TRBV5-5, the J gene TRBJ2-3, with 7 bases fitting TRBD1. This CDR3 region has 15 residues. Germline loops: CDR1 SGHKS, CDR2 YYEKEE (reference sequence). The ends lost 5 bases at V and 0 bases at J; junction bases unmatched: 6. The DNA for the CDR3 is TGTGCCAGCAGGAATACAGGGGACAGCACAGATACGCAGTATTTT. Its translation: CASRNTGDSTDTQYF.

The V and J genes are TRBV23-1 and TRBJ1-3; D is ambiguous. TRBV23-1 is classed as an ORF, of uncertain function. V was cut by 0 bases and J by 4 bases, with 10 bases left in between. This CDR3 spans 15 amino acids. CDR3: CASSQSGVQGNTIYF. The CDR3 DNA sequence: TGCGCCAGCAGTCAATCGGGTGTTCAGGGAAACACCATATATTTT.

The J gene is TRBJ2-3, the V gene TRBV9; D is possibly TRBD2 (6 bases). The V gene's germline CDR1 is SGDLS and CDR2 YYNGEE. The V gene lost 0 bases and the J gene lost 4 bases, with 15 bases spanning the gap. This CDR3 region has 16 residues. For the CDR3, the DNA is TGTGCCAGCAGCGTAGGGGTGGGAGCGGGCGCAGATACGCAGTATTTT. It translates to CASSVGVGAGADTQYF.

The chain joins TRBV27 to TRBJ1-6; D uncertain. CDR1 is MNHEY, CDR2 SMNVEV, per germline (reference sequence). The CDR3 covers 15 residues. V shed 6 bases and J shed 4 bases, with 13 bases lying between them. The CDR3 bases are TGTGCCAGCAGCCCTACCGGGGTATATAATTCACCCCTCCACTTT. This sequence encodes CASSPTGVYNSPLHF.

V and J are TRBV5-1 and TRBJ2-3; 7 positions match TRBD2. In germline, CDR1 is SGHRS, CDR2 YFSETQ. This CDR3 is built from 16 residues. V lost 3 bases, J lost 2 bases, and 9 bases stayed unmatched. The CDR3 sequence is CASSSTLAGATDTQYF. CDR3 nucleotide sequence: TGCGCCAGCAGCTCAACTTTAGCGGGCGCCACAGATACGCAGTATTTT.

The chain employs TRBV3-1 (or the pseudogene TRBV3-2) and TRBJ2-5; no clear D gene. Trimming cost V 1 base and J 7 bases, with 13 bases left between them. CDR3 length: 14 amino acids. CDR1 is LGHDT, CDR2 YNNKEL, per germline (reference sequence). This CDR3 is CASSQVGAVGTQYF. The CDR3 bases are TGTGCCAGCAGCCAAGTCGGCGCTGTTGGGACCCAGTACTTC.

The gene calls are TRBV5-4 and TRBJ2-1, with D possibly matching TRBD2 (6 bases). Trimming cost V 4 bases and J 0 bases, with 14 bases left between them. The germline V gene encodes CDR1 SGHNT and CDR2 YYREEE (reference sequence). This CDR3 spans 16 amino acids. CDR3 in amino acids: CASSLLATSSYNEQFF. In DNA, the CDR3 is TGTGCCAGCAGCCTTCTCGCGACTAGCTCCTACAATGAGCAGTTCTTC.

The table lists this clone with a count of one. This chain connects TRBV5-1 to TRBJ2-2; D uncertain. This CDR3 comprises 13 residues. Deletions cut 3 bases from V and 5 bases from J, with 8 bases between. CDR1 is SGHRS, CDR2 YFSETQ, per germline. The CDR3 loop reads CASSSEGTGELFF. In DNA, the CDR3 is TGCGCCAGCAGCTCGGAAGGTACCGGGGAGCTGTTTTTT.

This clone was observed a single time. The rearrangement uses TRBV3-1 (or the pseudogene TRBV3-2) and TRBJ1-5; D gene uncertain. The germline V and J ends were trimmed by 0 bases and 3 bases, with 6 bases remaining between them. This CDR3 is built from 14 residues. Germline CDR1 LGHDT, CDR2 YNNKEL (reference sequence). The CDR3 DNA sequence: TGTGCCAGCAGCCAAGAAGGGTACAATCAGCCCCAGCATTTT. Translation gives CASSQEGYNQPQHF.

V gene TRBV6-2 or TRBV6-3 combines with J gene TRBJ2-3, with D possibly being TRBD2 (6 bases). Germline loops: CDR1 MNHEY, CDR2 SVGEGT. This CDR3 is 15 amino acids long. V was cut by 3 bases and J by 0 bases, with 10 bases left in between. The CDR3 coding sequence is TGTGCCAGCAGTTATGGCGGGGCAAGCACAGATACGCAGTATTTT. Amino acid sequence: CASSYGGASTDTQYF.

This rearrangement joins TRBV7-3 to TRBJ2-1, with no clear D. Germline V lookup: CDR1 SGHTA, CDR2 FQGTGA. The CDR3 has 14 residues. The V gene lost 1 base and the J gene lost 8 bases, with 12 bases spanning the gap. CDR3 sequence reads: CASSLITSSDEQFF. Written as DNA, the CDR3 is TGTGCCAGCAGCTTAATCACGTCTTCGGATGAGCAGTTCTTC.